One sample yielded the 25 T cell receptor beta chains listed below, sequenced in a study of shared clonotypes between healthy human individuals. Sequencing was performed with immunoSEQ multiplex PCR; in TCRdb, only in-frame clones are kept and a portion is missing. Among roughly 850,000 clones, around 96% were seen once, and the ten largest hold about 0.25%. CD45RO-negative cells were positively selected for CCR7, leaving out terminally differentiated effector memory CD45RA+ cells. What was sequenced was naive CD8+ T cells sorted from blood. These receptors all come from a young man in good health.

The chain combines TRBV9 with TRBJ1-2, with TRBD1 as a possible D gene (6 bases). V gave up 3 bases and J gave up 3 bases, with 9 bases separating them. Germline CDR1 reads SGDLS; CDR2 reads YYNGEE. There are 13 residues in the CDR3. For the CDR3, the DNA is TGTGCCAGCAGCGCGGGGGGGCACTATGGCTACACCTTC. This sequence encodes CASSAGGHYGYTF.

V gene TRBV30 combines with J gene TRBJ1-1; maybe TRBD1 (6 bases). Germline CDR1 is GTSNPN and CDR2 is SVGIG (reference sequence). There are 11 residues in the CDR3. V was trimmed by 7 bases and J by 4 bases, leaving 10 bases between them. CDR3 loop: CAYYRATEAFF. CDR3 nucleotide sequence: TGTGCCTATTACAGGGCCACTGAAGCTTTCTTT.

The V call is TRBV7-9, the J call TRBJ1-3; D remains ambiguous. The length of the CDR3 is 17 residues. The germline V gene has CDR1 SEHNR and CDR2 FQNEAQ (reference sequence). Deletions cut 1 base from V and 0 bases from J, with 13 bases between. The CDR3: CASSLETSPYSGNTIYF. The DNA for the CDR3 is TGTGCCAGCAGCTTAGAGACGTCCCCGTACTCTGGAAACACCATATATTTT.

The chain carries TRBV2 and TRBJ2-7; D is possibly TRBD1 (6 bases). Deletions cut 8 bases from V and 6 bases from J, with 20 bases between. Germline CDR1 is SNHLY and CDR2 is FYNNEI. This CDR3 contains 14 residues. The CDR3 sequence is CASQPINRDREQYF. In DNA form, the CDR3 reads TGTGCCAGCCAACCAATTAACAGGGATCGCGAGCAGTACTTC.

J is TRBJ2-4 and V is TRBV10-1; D not resolved. This CDR3 has 13 amino acids. Trimming cost V 4 bases and J 8 bases, with 12 bases left between them. From germline, CDR1 is WNHNN and CDR2 SYGVQD (reference sequence). Here the CDR3 reads CASSAGTSDIQYF. For the CDR3, the DNA is TGCGCCAGCAGTGCGGGTACGTCCGACATTCAGTACTTC.

In this sample, this clone turned up once. The sample has other DNA sequences that encode this CDR3 too. V is TRBV11-3 and J is TRBJ2-2, with D possibly being TRBD2 (6 bases). CDR3 length: 15 amino acids. Germline V gene data show CDR1 as SGHNT and CDR2 as YENEEA. Trimming removed 5 bases from V and 0 bases from J, with 10 bases in between. DNA for the CDR3: TGTGCCAGCAGCCCCACGGGGGCGAACACCGGGGAGCTGTTTTTT. As protein: CASSPTGANTGELFF.

The chain uses TRBV15 and TRBJ1-4, with D unresolved. CDR1 and CDR2 (germline): LNHNV, YYDKDF (reference sequence). CDR3 length equals 16 residues. Trimming removed 0 bases from V and 6 bases from J, with 14 bases in between. The DNA of the CDR3 is TGTGCCACCAGCAGAGATCCGGCGGGGTGGGATGAAAAACTGTTTTTT. It specifies CATSRDPAGWDEKLFF.

V gene TRBV5-4 combines with J gene TRBJ2-1; 14 nucleotides line up with TRBD2. The CDR3 has 14 amino acids. Germline CDR1 SGHNT, CDR2 YYREEE (reference sequence). Unmatched junction bases numbered 1, after V lost 2 bases and J lost 9 bases. The CDR3 DNA reads as TGTGCCAGCAGCTTCGGACTAGCGGGAGGTGAGCAGTTCTTC. It yields the protein CASSFGLAGGEQFF.

The rearrangement joins TRBV27 to TRBJ1-5, with D possibly TRBD1 on 5 matching bases. The CDR3 is 18 amino acids. Trimming removed 4 bases at V and 2 bases at J, with 21 bases between. The V gene's germline CDR1 is MNHEY and CDR2 SMNVEV (reference sequence). CDR3 DNA sequence: TGTGCCAGCAGTTCCCTCTCCGACCAGGGTGTTCGCAATCAGCCCCAGCATTTT. Translation: CASSSLSDQGVRNQPQHF.

V and J are TRBV5-8 and TRBJ2-1; the D gene is possibly TRBD2 (7 bases). The CDR3 has 15 amino acids. From germline, CDR1 is SGHTS and CDR2 YDEGEE. Trimming took off 4 bases at V and 8 bases at J, with 19 bases between the two ends. In DNA, the CDR3 is TGTGCCAGCAGCCCCCAGACCGGGGGGCGTGATGAGCAGTTCTTC. Translated: CASSPQTGGRDEQFF.

The chain carries TRBV14 and TRBJ2-7; 10 nucleotides align to TRBD1. This CDR3 region has 17 residues. V was clipped by 3 bases and J by 1 base; unmatched bases: 9. Germline values: CDR1 SGHDN, CDR2 FVKESK. CDR3 protein: CASSQRTGGELSYEQYF. The CDR3 DNA reads as TGTGCCAGCAGCCAGAGGACAGGGGGGGAACTTTCCTACGAGCAGTACTTC.

The genes are TRBV6-1 and TRBJ1-1, with D perhaps TRBD1 (6 bases). V lost 3 bases to trimming and J lost 5 bases, with 16 bases between them. This CDR3 contains 15 residues. Germline CDR1 reads MNHNS; CDR2 reads SASEGT. CDR3 coding DNA: TGTGCCAGCAGTGACGTTGGGGGCGCGTATACTGAAGCTTTCTTT. Translating it yields CASSDVGGAYTEAFF.

The V gene is TRBV9, the J gene TRBJ2-7; the D gene could be TRBD1 or TRBD2 (5 bases each). This CDR3 region has 14 residues. V was cut by 4 bases and J by 2 bases, with 13 bases left in between. Germline assignment: CDR1 SGDLS and CDR2 YYNGEE. The CDR3 spells CASSPRDRPYEQYF. Written as DNA, the CDR3 is TGTGCCAGCAGCCCCCGGGACCGACCCTACGAGCAGTACTTC.

In DNA form, the CDR3 reads TGTGCCAGCAGTTCGGGGGCGCCCTACGAGCAGTACTTC. It translates to CASSSGAPYEQYF. This chain connects TRBV28 to TRBJ2-7, with D possibly called TRBD1 or TRBD2 (6 bases each). Per the germline V gene, CDR1 is MDHEN and CDR2 is SYDVKM. V was shortened by 4 bases and J by 2 bases, with 9 bases between the two germline ends. There are 13 residues in the CDR3. Full variable domain (missing parts from reference TRBV28 and TRBJ2-7): DVKVTQSSRYLVKRTGEKVFLECVQDMDHENMFWYRQDPGLGLRLIYFSYDVKMKEKGDIPEGYSVSREKKERFSLILESASTNQTSMYLCASSSGAPYEQYFGPGTRLTVT.

This CDR3 reads CSVETRSSGANVLTF. The CDR3 DNA sequence: TGCAGCGTTGAAACGCGGTCCTCTGGGGCCAACGTCCTGACTTTC. The chain is built from TRBV29-1 and TRBJ2-6; D remains ambiguous. The CDR3 is 15 amino acids. V lost 2 bases, J lost 0 bases, and 8 bases lay in between. CDR1 is SQVTM and CDR2 is ANQGSEA in the germline V gene.

In nucleotides, the CDR3 is TGTGCCAGCAGTTTATTCCCACGAGGGAAAGGCTACACCTTC. This translates into CASSLFPRGKGYTF. The genes are TRBV27 and TRBJ1-2; D gene unclear. The V and J ends lost 1 base and 8 bases respectively, with 14 bases between them. Per germline, CDR1 MNHEY and CDR2 SMNVEV (reference sequence). The CDR3 is 14 residues long.

The DNA for the CDR3 is TGTGCCAGCACGTGGGGGCCCCTCTCCGAAGCTTTCTTT. Amino acids: CASTWGPLSEAFF. The gene calls are TRBV2 and TRBJ1-1; tentatively, D is TRBD1 (6 bases). The V gene lost 7 bases and the J gene lost 8 bases, with 17 bases spanning the gap. The CDR3 is 13 residues long. The V gene's germline CDR1 is SNHLY and CDR2 FYNNEI.

This chain uses TRBV7-9 with TRBJ2-1; D is uncertain. CDR3 length equals 15 residues. Germline loops: CDR1 SEHNR, CDR2 FQNEAQ (reference sequence). Trimming removed 3 bases at V and 0 bases at J, with 9 bases between. CDR3 DNA sequence: TGTGCCAGCAGCTTTTACAAACCCTCCTACAATGAGCAGTTCTTC. Protein: CASSFYKPSYNEQFF.

The chain uses TRBV7-6 and TRBJ1-2; TRBD1 is a possible D gene (6 bases). The CDR3 is 15 amino acids. V was trimmed by 0 bases and J by 2 bases, leaving 10 bases between them. Germline CDR1 SGHVS, CDR2 FNYEAQ. CDR3 residues: CASSLADTGNYGYTF. The CDR3 nucleotides are TGTGCCAGCAGCTTAGCTGATACAGGGAACTATGGCTACACCTTC.

This chain links TRBV4-1 with TRBJ1-5; D remains ambiguous. The CDR3 spans 12 residues. CDR1 and CDR2 (germline): MGHRA, YSYEKL. Trimming pared 1 base from V and 8 bases from J, leaving 6 bases between. The CDR3 spells CASSQVVEPQHF. The CDR3 DNA sequence: TGCGCCAGCAGCCAAGTGGTGGAGCCCCAGCATTTT.

This clone was seen just once. This chain connects TRBV10-1 to TRBJ2-1, with TRBD2 matching 9 bases. The V segment lost 2 bases and the J segment 6 bases; nucleotides outside the gene matches: 5. The CDR3 is made up of 15 amino acids. Germline V CDR1 and CDR2: WNHNN, SYGVQD (reference sequence). CDR3 bases: TGCGCCAGCAGTGAGAGGGCGGGAGGGCCCAATGAGCAGTTCTTC. It is translated as CASSERAGGPNEQFF.

This clone was seen more than once but under ten times. The chain joins TRBV6-1 to TRBJ2-5, with a weak D call TRBD1 (6 bases). Trimming stripped 4 bases from V and 5 bases from J, with 20 bases between. The CDR3 has 16 amino acids. CDR1 is MNHNS and CDR2 is SASEGT in the germline V gene. This chain's CDR3 is CASSVADSAPSETQYF. The CDR3 region has the DNA TGTGCCAGCAGTGTGGCGGACAGCGCGCCAAGCGAGACCCAGTACTTC.

The CDR3 spells CASSFSREGTILKGASYEQYF. Here the CDR3 DNA reads TGTGCCAGCAGTTTTAGTAGGGAGGGGACTATACTTAAGGGGGCCTCCTACGAGCAGTACTTC. This rearrangement joins TRBV28 to TRBJ2-7; D possibly matches TRBD1 or TRBD2 (7 bases each). Looked up from germline, CDR1 is MDHEN and CDR2 is SYDVKM. The germline V and J ends were trimmed by 3 bases and 0 bases, with 30 bases remaining between them. The CDR3 has 21 residues.

This clone showed up just once. V gene TRBV9 combines with J gene TRBJ2-1, with TRBD2 as a possible D gene (7 bases). The CDR3 contains 14 residues. The germline V gene has CDR1 SGDLS and CDR2 YYNGEE. V was shortened by 4 bases and J by 3 bases, with 11 bases between the two germline ends. CDR3 protein: CASSRGGDYNEQFF. The CDR3 DNA sequence: TGTGCCAGCAGCCGAGGGGGGGACTACAATGAGCAGTTCTTC. Filled out from reference TRBV9 and TRBJ2-1, the complete variable domain reads DSGVTQTPKHLITATGQRVTLRCSPRSGDLSVYWYQQSLDQGLQFLIQYYNGEERAKGNILERFSAQQFPDLHSELNLSSLELGDSALYFCASSRGGDYNEQFFGPGTRLTVL.

The chain links TRBV27 to TRBJ2-1, with TRBD2 identical over 8 bases. With 10 bases clipped from V and 5 bases from J, the junction kept 10 bases outside the gene matches. The CDR3 is made up of 14 amino acids. In germline, CDR1 is MNHEY, CDR2 SMNVEV (reference sequence). The CDR3 region has the DNA TGTGCCATCGGACGGGGGGGGATTAACAATGAGCAGTTCTTC. Translated, it gives CAIGRGGINNEQFF.